This TCR beta chain was recorded in a study of blood T cell repertoires in COVID-19. Across the study: The cDNA or gDNA used as material had been derived from T cells, B-cell-depleted T cells, or PBMCs.

The table came from immunoSEQ multiplex PCR; TCRdb's copy has only in-frame clones and leaves some out. Among some 71,000 clones, roughly 89% were seen once, and the ten largest hold about 5%. The count of this clone is one. This CDR3 is 12 amino acids long. V lost 0 bases, J lost 5 bases, and 5 bases lay in between. CDR1 and CDR2 from the germline V gene are MNHNY and SVGAGI (reference sequence). The sequenced sample was peripheral blood. The origin of this receptor is a man aged 45 to 65 with acute or convalescent COVID-19. This sequence joins TRBV6-6 and TRBJ2-7; D unresolved. CDR3 protein: CASSYSADEQYF. CDR3 DNA: TGTGCCAGCAGTTACTCCGCAGACGAGCAGTACTTC.